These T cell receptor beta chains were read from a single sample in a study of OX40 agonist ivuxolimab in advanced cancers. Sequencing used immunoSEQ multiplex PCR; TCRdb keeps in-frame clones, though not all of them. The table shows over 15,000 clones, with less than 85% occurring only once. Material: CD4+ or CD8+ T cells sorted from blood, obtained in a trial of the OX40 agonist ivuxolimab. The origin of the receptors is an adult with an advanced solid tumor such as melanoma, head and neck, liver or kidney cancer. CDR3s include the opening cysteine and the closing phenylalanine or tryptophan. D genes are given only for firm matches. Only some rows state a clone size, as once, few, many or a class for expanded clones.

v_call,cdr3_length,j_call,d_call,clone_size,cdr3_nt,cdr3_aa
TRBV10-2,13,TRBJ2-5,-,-,TGCGCCAGCAGTGGCCCTAGCGAAGAGACCCAGTACTTC,CASSGPSEETQYF
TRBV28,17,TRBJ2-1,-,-,TGTGCCATCCGATCCCCAGGAGGGATTAACTCCTACAATGAGCAGTTCTTC,CAIRSPGGINSYNEQFF
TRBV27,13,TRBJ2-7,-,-,TGTGCCAGTGCCCAGGGGCTAAGGCGGGAGCAGTACTTC,CASAQGLRREQYF
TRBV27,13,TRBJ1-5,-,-,TGTGCCAGCAGTTTGTCCCCGGGGCAGCCCCAGCATTTT,CASSLSPGQPQHF
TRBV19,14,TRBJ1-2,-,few,TGTGCCAGTACCCCGGGTGGGTCAGCTTATGGCTACACCTTC,CASTPGGSAYGYTF
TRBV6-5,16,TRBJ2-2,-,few,TGTGCCAGCAGTTACTTCCCCTCGGGACACACCGGGGAGCTGTTTTTT,CASSYFPSGHTGELFF
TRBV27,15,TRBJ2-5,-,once,TGTGCCAGCAGTTTAATGGGGGGCGTCGGGGAGACCCAGTACTTC,CASSLMGGVGETQYF
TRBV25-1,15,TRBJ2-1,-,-,TGTGCCAGCAGTGATCGGCAGGGACCCTACAATGAGCAGTTCTTC,CASSDRQGPYNEQFF
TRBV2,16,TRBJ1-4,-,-,TGTGCCAGCAGTGAAGCTTGGGTCATACATAATGAAAAACTGTTTTTT,CASSEAWVIHNEKLFF
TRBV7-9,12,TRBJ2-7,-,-,TGTGCCAGCAGCTTACTTCGGAGCGAGCAGTACTTC,CASSLLRSEQYF
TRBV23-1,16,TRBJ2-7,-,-,TGCGCCAGCAGTCAACCGACCTCACACGGAATCTACGAGCAGTACTTC,CASSQPTSHGIYEQYF
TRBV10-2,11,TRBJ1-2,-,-,TGCGCCAGCAGTGAAGGCTATGGCTACACCTTC,CASSEGYGYTF
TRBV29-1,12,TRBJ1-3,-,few,TGCAGCGTTGCAGAGTCTGGAAACACCATATATTTT,CSVAESGNTIYF
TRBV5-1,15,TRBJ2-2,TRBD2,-,TGCGCCAGCAGCTTGGGAAGCGGGGGAAACGGGGAGCTGTTTTTT,CASSLGSGGNGELFF
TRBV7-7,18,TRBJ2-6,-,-,TGTGCCAGCAGCCGAGGGGATAAGCCACAAAGTCGGGCCAACGTCCTGACTTTC,CASSRGDKPQSRANVLTF
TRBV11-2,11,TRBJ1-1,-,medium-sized,TGTGCCAGCAGCGACTACACTGAAGCTTTCTTT,CASSDYTEAFF
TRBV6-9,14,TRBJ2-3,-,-,TGTGCCAGACCGGGACTTCCTCACACAGATACGCAGTATTTT,CARPGLPHTDTQYF
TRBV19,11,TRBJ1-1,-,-,TGTGCCAGTAGTATTGGGGCTGAAGCTTTCTTT,CASSIGAEAFF
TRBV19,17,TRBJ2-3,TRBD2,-,TGTGCCAGTAGTATATTGGGGGCGGGAGGAAACACAGATACGCAGTATTTT,CASSILGAGGNTDTQYF
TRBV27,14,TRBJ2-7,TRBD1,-,TGTGCCAGCAGTCTTGGGACAGACTCCTACGAGCAGTACTTC,CASSLGTDSYEQYF
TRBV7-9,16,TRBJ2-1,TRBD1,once,TGTGCCAGCAGCTTACCAGGGACAGGGGCGTACAATGAGCAGTTCTTC,CASSLPGTGAYNEQFF
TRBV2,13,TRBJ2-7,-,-,TGTGCCAGCAGCCTGATACCGACCTACGAGCAGTACTTC,CASSLIPTYEQYF
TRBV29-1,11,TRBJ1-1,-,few,TGCAGCGTTGAAGGGGGACCTGAAGCTTTCTTT,CSVEGGPEAFF
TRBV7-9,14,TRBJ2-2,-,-,TGTGCCAGCAGCTTAGAGGATTTCCCCGGGGAGCTGTTTTTT,CASSLEDFPGELFF
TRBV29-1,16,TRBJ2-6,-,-,TGCAGCGTTGAAGATTTAGCAGGGACCGGGGCCAACGTCCTGACTTTC,CSVEDLAGTGANVLTF
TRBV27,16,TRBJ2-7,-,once,TGTGCCAGCAGTTTACTGGCTCACCCCGACGTGTACGAGCAGTACTTC,CASSLLAHPDVYEQYF
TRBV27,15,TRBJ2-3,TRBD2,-,TGTGCCAGCAGTCCCCTAGCGGGGGTCCTAGATACGCAGTATTTT,CASSPLAGVLDTQYF
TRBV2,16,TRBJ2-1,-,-,TGTGCCAGCGCAGCCCCCAAAGAGGGGGGGGGCCGTGAGCAGTTCTTC,CASAAPKEGGGREQFF
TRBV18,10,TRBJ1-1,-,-,TGTGCCAGCTGGAATTATGAAGCTTTCTTT,CASWNYEAFF
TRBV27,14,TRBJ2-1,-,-,TGTGCCAGCAGTTTGTCGGACGTCTACAATGAGCAGTTCTTC,CASSLSDVYNEQFF
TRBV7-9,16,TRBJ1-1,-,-,TGTGCCAGCAGCTTAGGGTCAGGATACGTGAACACTGAAGCTTTCTTT,CASSLGSGYVNTEAFF